Only a few counts were recorded for the clone carrying this T cell receptor beta chain. Its specificity is unknown. The record originates from a study of T cell repertoires in cytomegalovirus infection. TCRdb analysed the reads with MiXCR anew, one entry per CDR3 protein. The sample records 20,000 to 30,000 distinct CDR3 sequences, about 22% being singletons. Germline V lookup: CDR1 MNHNY, CDR2 SVGAGI (reference sequence). The ends were cut back, 6 bases at V and 5 bases at J, with 25 bases in the middle. CDR3 length equals 18 residues. V usage is TRBV6-6 and J usage is TRBJ1-4; maybe TRBD1 (6 bases). This receptor was taken from a human donor in good health (CMV status not recorded). Some clones in this sample may be carry-over from other donors' samples. The source was CD8+ T cells from cultured PBMCs, collected from culture after CMV antigen stimulation. CDR3: CASSETSPYRVQNEKLFF. Written as DNA, the CDR3 is TGTGCCAGCAGCGAAACCTCGCCTTACAGGGTTCAAAATGAAAAACTGTTTTTT.